This entry lists 22 T cell receptor beta chains sequenced from one sample in a study of T-cell memory formation after mild COVID-19. TCRdb re-called the 5' RACE reads through MiXCR, storing one row per CDR3 protein. The table includes around 340,000 distinct CDR3 sequences, around 21% detected once. The sample was PBMCs or a T cell subset sorted from them (not recorded which). The receptors stem from an adult woman who had mild COVID-19 (a few samples of this study predate the infection). Cell type and time point are not known.

This clonotype has only a few counts. CDR3 amino acids: CASEDSSDTQYF. Written as DNA, the CDR3 is TGTGCCAGCGAGGACTCGTCGGATACGCAGTATTTT. The chain combines TRBV2 with TRBJ2-3, with a possible D match to TRBD2 (5 bases). Deletions cut 8 bases from V and 6 bases from J, with 12 bases between. The CDR3 extends over 12 amino acids. Germline V gene data show CDR1 as SNHLY and CDR2 as FYNNEI.

The chain links TRBV29-1 to TRBJ2-1; 7 bases are a match to TRBD1. V shed 4 bases and J 8 bases; nucleotides not matched to a gene: 2. CDR1 is SQVTM, CDR2 ANQGSEA, per germline. CDR3 length: 11 residues. Written as DNA, the CDR3 is TGCAGCGTTGTAGGGGGCTATGAGCAGTTCTTC. Encoded protein: CSVVGGYEQFF.

V usage is TRBV7-2 and J usage is TRBJ2-1; TRBD1 agrees at 8 bases. V lost 2 bases to trimming and J lost 5 bases; unmatched junction nucleotides: 5. The CDR3 consists of 15 residues. Germline V gene data show CDR1 as SGHTA and CDR2 as FQGNSA. The CDR3 protein is CASSLQQGVHNEQFF. Here the CDR3 DNA reads TGTGCCAGCAGCTTACAACAGGGGGTCCACAATGAGCAGTTCTTC.

This chain links TRBV27 with TRBJ1-2; D ambiguous. This CDR3 comprises 14 residues. Trimming stripped 3 bases from V and 2 bases from J, with 10 bases between. Germline V gene sequence: CDR1 MNHEY, CDR2 SMNVEV (reference sequence). The CDR3 spells CASSFGRMNYGYTF. The CDR3 region has the DNA TGTGCCAGCAGTTTCGGGAGAATGAACTATGGCTACACCTTC.

This clonotype came up once. The V call is TRBV29-1, the J call TRBJ1-1, with 10 bases fitting TRBD1. V trimming: 5 bases; J trimming: 0 bases; junction bases outside the gene matches: 9. This CDR3 spans 16 amino acids. The germline V gene has CDR1 SQVTM and CDR2 ANQGSEA. The CDR3 bases are TGCAGCGTTACTGACAGGGGGCCTATCCTGAACACTGAAGCTTTCTTT. It translates to CSVTDRGPILNTEAFF.

The table lists this clonotype with a few counts. The gene calls are TRBV7-6 and TRBJ2-1, with D unclear. Germline CDR1 SGHVS, CDR2 FNYEAQ. The CDR3 covers 12 residues. Trimming removed 3 bases from V and 8 bases from J, with 8 bases in between. CDR3 loop: CASSFDSDEQFF. The CDR3 nucleotides are TGTGCCAGCAGCTTTGACTCAGATGAGCAGTTCTTC. The full variable domain, its missing parts supplied by reference TRBV7-6 and TRBJ2-1, is GAGVSQSPRYKVTKRGQDVALRCDPISGHVSLYWYRQALGQGPEFLTYFNYEAQQDKSGLPNDRFSAERPEGSISTLTIQRTEQRDSAMYRCASSFDSDEQFFGPGTRLTVL.

With regard to this clonotype: Likely a read error: the CDR3 ends without its conserved phenylalanine or tryptophan. It is unclear where the CDR3 begins or ends on the DNA, so no DNA is shown, and the CDR3 is as TCRdb lists it. This chain connects TRBV3-1 to TRBJ1-3; the table's D call of TRBD1 was not tested on the DNA. Germline V lookup: CDR1 LGHDT, CDR2 YNNKEL (reference sequence). Termini included, the CDR3 measures 14 amino acids. The CDR3 sequence is CASSQVVKSRTASD.

V is TRBV5-1 and J is TRBJ1-1; D call uncertain. Germline loops: CDR1 SGHRS, CDR2 YFSETQ. Trimming took 4 bases from V and 1 from J, leaving 8 bases between them. The CDR3 consists of 13 residues. For the CDR3, the DNA is TGCGCCAGCAGCGAACAGACGAACACTGAAGCTTTCTTT. It encodes CASSEQTNTEAFF.

This chain links TRBV9 with TRBJ2-5; 11 bases map to TRBD1. The CDR3 has 15 residues. Germline assignment: CDR1 SGDLS and CDR2 YYNGEE. The junction had 2 bases not matched to a gene; V was cut back by 0 bases and J by 4 bases. CDR3 loop: CASSVGGTGGETQYF. The CDR3, as DNA: TGTGCCAGCAGCGTAGGCGGGACAGGGGGAGAGACCCAGTACTTC.

This clonotype was counted only a few times. The chain is built from TRBV20-1 and TRBJ2-7; 7 bases are shared with TRBD2. The CDR3 extends over 14 amino acids. V shed 5 bases and J 0 bases; nucleotides not matched to a gene: 7. In germline, CDR1 is DFQATT, CDR2 SNEGSKA (reference sequence). CDR3 sequence reads: CSALSGTSSYEQYF. CDR3 bases: TGCAGTGCTCTCAGCGGGACGAGCTCCTACGAGCAGTACTTC.

This chain connects TRBV4-3 to TRBJ2-7; 10 bases match TRBD2. Germline lookup yields CDR1 LGHNA and CDR2 YSLEER. Germline trimming cut 2 bases from V and 2 bases from J; bases unmatched to any gene: 9. This CDR3 has 17 residues. The CDR3, as DNA: TGCGCCAGCAGCCAACAATTCCTAGCGGGAGAAACCTACGAGCAGTACTTC. This translates into CASSQQFLAGETYEQYF.

This clonotype was picked up many times. The J gene is TRBJ2-1, the V gene TRBV5-4; unclear D gene. With 0 bases removed from V and 0 bases from J, the gap between germline ends came to 7 bases. Germline V gene data show CDR1 as SGHNT and CDR2 as YYREEE (reference sequence). The length of the CDR3 is 15 residues. The CDR3 DNA sequence: TGTGCCAGCAGCTTGGTAGGGAACTCCTACAATGAGCAGTTCTTC. Its protein product is CASSLVGNSYNEQFF.

The V gene is TRBV12-3 or TRBV12-4, the J gene TRBJ1-2, with D possibly matching TRBD1 (6 bases). This CDR3 is built from 13 residues. V dropped 3 bases and J dropped 5 bases, with 10 bases sitting between them. The CDR3 bases are TGTGCCAGCAGTTTGGGCAGGGGATATGGCTACACCTTC. It translates to CASSLGRGYGYTF.

This clonotype occurred a few times. This rearrangement joins TRBV7-8 to TRBJ1-5, with D tentatively TRBD1 (6 bases). This CDR3 region has 15 residues. V gave up 4 bases and J gave up 9 bases, with 19 bases separating them. In germline, CDR1 is SGHVS, CDR2 FQNEAQ. The chain's CDR3 is CASSSRQALNMPQHF. The CDR3 nucleotides read TGTGCCAGCAGCTCCAGACAGGCCCTCAACATGCCCCAGCATTTT.

J is TRBJ2-3 and V is TRBV20-1; 8 nucleotides line up with TRBD2. Germline loops: CDR1 DFQATT, CDR2 SNEGSKA (reference sequence). J was trimmed by 1 base and V by 3 bases; bases with no gene match: 6. The CDR3 runs to 15 residues. The CDR3 DNA is TGCAGTGCTAGGTCGGGAGGGAGGGGCACAGATACGCAGTATTTT. Protein: CSARSGGRGTDTQYF.

This clonotype was found many times. J is TRBJ2-1 and V is TRBV5-5; D unclear. Between the trimmed V and J ends, which lost 4 bases and 5 bases, there was a span of 13 bases. CDR1 is SGHKS, CDR2 YYEKEE, per germline (reference sequence). The CDR3 is 14 amino acids. The CDR3 DNA reads TGTGCCAGCAGCACATTACCCGGAAACAATGAGCAGTTCTTC. Translated, it gives CASSTLPGNNEQFF.

This chain joins TRBV5-1 and TRBJ2-3, with 10 nucleotides matching TRBD2. Per the germline V gene, CDR1 is SGHRS and CDR2 is YFSETQ. This CDR3 region has 16 residues. Trimming at V came to 4 bases and at J to 1 base, leaving 6 bases not matched to a gene. The CDR3 here is CASSVALAGGTDTQYF. The CDR3, as DNA: TGCGCCAGCAGCGTAGCTCTAGCGGGAGGCACAGATACGCAGTATTTT.

This sequence joins TRBV7-8 and TRBJ2-5; the match to TRBD2 covers 10 bases. Germline CDR1 SGHVS, CDR2 FQNEAQ. J was trimmed by 1 base and V by 4 bases; bases with no gene match: 9. The CDR3 sequence is 17 residues long. The CDR3 here is CASSSGLAELTQETQYF. The CDR3 DNA follows: TGTGCCAGCAGCTCCGGACTAGCGGAGCTAACCCAAGAGACCCAGTACTTC.

This clonotype was seen a few times. The gene calls are TRBV5-1 and TRBJ2-7; tentatively, D is TRBD1 (6 bases). CDR1 and CDR2 from the germline V gene are SGHRS and YFSETQ. Deletions cut 4 bases from V and 6 bases from J, with 17 bases between. This CDR3 is built from 14 residues. The CDR3 spells CASSPTHQGLEQYF. In DNA form, the CDR3 reads TGCGCCAGCAGCCCAACCCACCAGGGGCTCGAGCAGTACTTC.

The chain uses TRBV20-1 and TRBJ2-1, with D hard to call. Germline CDR1 and CDR2: DFQATT and SNEGSKA (reference sequence). V was cut by 4 bases and J by 3 bases, with 10 bases left in between. The CDR3 is 13 residues long. CDR3 sequence reads: CSANRANYNEQFF. Here the CDR3 DNA reads TGCAGTGCTAACCGCGCGAACTACAATGAGCAGTTCTTC.

The chain uses TRBV7-6 and TRBJ2-1; TRBD1 might be the D (6 bases). The CDR3 loop spans 15 amino acids. Trimming took off 5 bases at V and 7 bases at J, with 18 bases between the two ends. Looked up from germline, CDR1 is SGHVS and CDR2 is FNYEAQ. The CDR3 nucleotides read TGTGCCAGCAGCAGGTCAAGGGGGTTCGATAATGAGCAGTTCTTC. Translated, it gives CASSRSRGFDNEQFF.

The chain combines TRBV20-1 with TRBJ2-3, with D maybe TRBD1 (5 bases). Germline V gene lookup returns CDR1 DFQATT and CDR2 SNEGSKA (reference sequence). V was cut by 0 bases and J by 5 bases, with 15 bases left in between. This CDR3 contains 15 residues. The CDR3 protein is CSARDGAGGGDTQYF. CDR3 nucleotide sequence: TGCAGTGCTAGAGATGGGGCTGGTGGTGGAGATACGCAGTATTTT.